Shown below are 10 T cell receptor beta chains from a single sample sequenced in a study of blood T cell repertoires in COVID-19 (dated by TCRdb to 2018 to 2021). Receptors were amplified or captured by the immunoSEQ multiplex PCR assay. TCRdb provides this immuneACCESS table in a form limited to in-frame rearrangements. Some clones are lacking; in checked studies, under half of them reflect an unresolved V gene, and why the rest are absent is not known. For this sample there are approximately 360,000 clones; 85% to 90% appear just once. Roughly 0.97% of the sample belongs to the ten largest clones. Input material: PBMCs or T cells enriched from blood (not recorded which). These receptors were taken from a woman younger than 45 with acute COVID-19.

This chain joins TRBV27 and TRBJ2-2; maybe TRBD1 (5 bases). V gave up 5 bases and J gave up 0 bases, with 13 bases separating them. The CDR3 is made up of 16 amino acids. Germline V CDR1 and CDR2: MNHEY, SMNVEV (reference sequence). Here the CDR3 DNA reads TGTGCCAGCAGTGCCCCGACAGCTACGAACACCGGGGAGCTGTTTTTT. Translation: CASSAPTATNTGELFF.

This clone was recorded once. J is TRBJ2-1 and V is TRBV11-3; D unresolved. Deletions cut 4 bases from V and 0 bases from J, with 7 bases between. This CDR3 region has 14 residues. Germline assignment: CDR1 SGHNT and CDR2 YENEEA. As DNA, the CDR3 is TGTGCCAGCAGCTCCGCTAGCTCCTACAATGAGCAGTTCTTC. Its translation: CASSSASSYNEQFF.

This clone was observed once. V and J are TRBV25-1 and TRBJ1-1; 10 bases are a match to TRBD1. The CDR3 has 15 residues. CDR1 is MGHDK, CDR2 SYGVNS, per germline. V lost 3 bases and J lost 5; bases outside the gene matches: 6. As DNA, the CDR3 is TGTGCCAGCAGTGAGGGGACAGGGGTTTATACTGAAGCTTTCTTT. Its translation: CASSEGTGVYTEAFF.

This clone was recorded a few times. V gene TRBV5-1 combines with J gene TRBJ1-2, with D perhaps TRBD1 (6 bases). Trimming pared 3 bases from V and 8 bases from J, leaving 11 bases between. The CDR3 loop spans 12 amino acids. In germline, CDR1 is SGHRS, CDR2 YFSETQ. CDR3 nucleotide sequence: TGCGCCAGCAGCTCGGACAGAGAGGGCTACACCTTC. It is translated as CASSSDREGYTF.

The V and J genes are TRBV3-1 (or the pseudogene TRBV3-2) and TRBJ2-1; 11 bases match TRBD2. Per the germline V gene, CDR1 is LGHDT and CDR2 is YNNKEL (reference sequence). The CDR3 covers 14 residues. The V gene end was trimmed by 4 bases and the J gene end by 12 bases; junction bases not matched to a gene: 8. The CDR3 here is CASSPEGLAGGQFF. In nucleotides, the CDR3 is TGTGCCAGCAGCCCGGAAGGGCTAGCGGGGGGGCAGTTCTTC.

The chain links TRBV3-1 (or the pseudogene TRBV3-2) to TRBJ1-2, with 8 nucleotides matching TRBD1. Germline V gene lookup returns CDR1 LGHDT and CDR2 YNNKEL (reference sequence). V was clipped by 1 base and J by 8 bases; unmatched bases: 6. The CDR3 spans 14 residues. Here the CDR3 reads CASSQGAGGWGYTF. The CDR3 DNA follows: TGTGCCAGCAGCCAAGGGGCAGGGGGCTGGGGCTACACCTTC.

CDR3 in amino acids: CASSTLSGKKATDTQYF. The DNA of the CDR3 is TGTGCCAGCAGCACCCTTTCAGGGAAAAAAGCAACAGATACGCAGTATTTT. V gene TRBV9 combines with J gene TRBJ2-3, with a possible D match to TRBD1 (5 bases). The germline V and J ends were trimmed by 4 bases and 3 bases, with 21 bases remaining between them. From germline, CDR1 is SGDLS and CDR2 YYNGEE. The CDR3 loop spans 17 amino acids.

The chain combines TRBV15 with TRBJ1-2; the match to TRBD1 covers 11 bases. Germline V gene lookup returns CDR1 LNHNV and CDR2 YYDKDF (reference sequence). V dropped 7 bases and J dropped 1; count of bases not matched to a gene: 8. The CDR3 loop spans 16 amino acids. Here the CDR3 DNA reads TGTGCCACCACCCCTCGGACAGGGGGCGATAACTATGGCTACACCTTC. It translates to CATTPRTGGDNYGYTF.

J is TRBJ1-2 and V is TRBV7-2; 10 nucleotides line up with TRBD1. V lost 6 bases and J lost 4; bases outside the gene matches: 8. In germline, CDR1 is SGHTA, CDR2 FQGNSA. This CDR3 comprises 15 residues. This chain's CDR3 is CASRYDRGRTYGYTF. Written as DNA, the CDR3 is TGTGCCAGCAGATACGACAGGGGGCGCACCTATGGCTACACCTTC.

The sample holds one count of this clone. The rearrangement uses TRBV5-6 and TRBJ1-6, with 9 nucleotides matching TRBD1. V shed 3 bases, J shed 8 bases, and the junction held 9 bases outside the gene matches. CDR3 size: 16 residues. Germline-derived CDR1 and CDR2 are SGHDT and YYEEEE. CDR3 loop: CASSSRTGALDSPLHF. CDR3 nucleotide sequence: TGTGCCAGCAGCTCGCGGACAGGGGCGTTGGATTCACCCCTCCACTTT. Full variable domain (rest looked up from reference TRBV5-6 and TRBJ1-6): DAGVTQSPTHLIKTRGQQVTLRCSPKSGHDTVSWYQQALGQGPQFIFQYYEEEERQRGNFPDRFSGHQFPNYSSELNVNALLLGDSALYLCASSSRTGALDSPLHFGNGTRLTVT.